This is a list of T cell receptor beta chains from one sample in a study of post-analysis software for immune sequencing data. TCRdb independently ran MiXCR on the PCR reads; one entry per CDR3 protein. There are 650,000 to 850,000 distinct CDR3 sequences in the sample; 53% occur only once, and approximately 4.3% lies in the top ten. Sequencing was performed on blood. The receptors shown here come from a girl aged 10-17 years with multiple sclerosis. The CDR3 runs from the conserved cysteine through the conserved F or W. Fields, in order: D gene, clone size, V gene, J gene, CDR3 protein, CDR3 DNA. A D gene is named only where the DNA matches it firmly. Size tells how often a clone was seen (once, few, many) or the class of an expanded clone, and some rows leave it out.

d_gene: TRBD2; abundance: .; v_gene: TRBV20-1; j_gene: TRBJ2-5; CDR3aa: CSASELAGEETQYF; CDR3nt: TGCAGTGCTTCCGAGCTAGCGGGAGAGGAGACCCAGTACTTC
d_gene: TRBD1; abundance: .; v_gene: TRBV5-1; j_gene: TRBJ2-7; CDR3aa: CASSPTTGGREQYF; CDR3nt: TGCGCCAGCAGCCCTACGACAGGGGGTCGCGAGCAGTACTTC
d_gene: .; abundance: .; v_gene: TRBV29-1; j_gene: TRBJ2-1; CDR3aa: CSVDTDSFSYNEQFF; CDR3nt: TGCAGCGTTGATACGGACTCCTTTTCCTACAATGAGCAGTTCTTC
d_gene: .; abundance: .; v_gene: TRBV2; j_gene: TRBJ1-5; CDR3aa: CASRPSGVNQPQHF; CDR3nt: TGTGCCAGCCGCCCCTCGGGGGTCAATCAGCCCCAGCATTTT
d_gene: .; abundance: .; v_gene: TRBV20-1; j_gene: TRBJ1-5; CDR3aa: CSASYRDNFNQPQHF; CDR3nt: TGCAGTGCTAGCTACAGGGATAATTTTAATCAGCCCCAGCATTTT
d_gene: .; abundance: once; v_gene: TRBV20-1; j_gene: TRBJ2-5; CDR3aa: CSARGGISETQYF; CDR3nt: TGCAGTGCTAGAGGCGGGATTTCAGAGACCCAGTACTTC
d_gene: TRBD1; abundance: .; v_gene: TRBV3-1; j_gene: TRBJ1-1; CDR3aa: CASSPYRGRPEAFF; CDR3nt: TGTGCCAGCAGCCCATACAGGGGACGGCCTGAAGCTTTCTTT
d_gene: TRBD2; abundance: many; v_gene: TRBV7-3; j_gene: TRBJ2-3; CDR3aa: CASSPSGSTDTQYF; CDR3nt: TGTGCCAGCAGCCCTAGCGGGAGTACAGATACGCAGTATTTT
d_gene: .; abundance: few; v_gene: TRBV12-3/TRBV12-4; j_gene: TRBJ2-5; CDR3aa: CASSPTPGGETQYF; CDR3nt: TGTGCCAGCAGTCCGACTCCTGGGGGAGAGACCCAGTACTTC
d_gene: .; abundance: .; v_gene: TRBV7-8; j_gene: TRBJ2-5; CDR3aa: CASRRGVGETQYF; CDR3nt: TGTGCCAGCAGACGGGGCGTCGGGGAGACCCAGTACTTC
d_gene: TRBD1; abundance: .; v_gene: TRBV9; j_gene: TRBJ2-7; CDR3aa: CASSATGTGFYYEQYF; CDR3nt: TGTGCCAGCAGCGCAACCGGGACAGGGTTTTACTACGAGCAGTACTTC
d_gene: TRBD2; abundance: few; v_gene: TRBV27; j_gene: TRBJ2-7; CDR3aa: CASSSQTGTTTSYEQYF; CDR3nt: TGTGCCAGCAGTTCTCAGACCGGGACTACGACCTCCTACGAGCAGTACTTC
d_gene: TRBD2; abundance: .; v_gene: TRBV7-9; j_gene: TRBJ2-7; CDR3aa: CASTSSWGGGSFSYEQYF; CDR3nt: TGTGCCAGCACCTCTTCCTGGGGGGGTGGTTCCTTCTCCTACGAGCAGTACTTC
d_gene: TRBD2; abundance: .; v_gene: TRBV6-2/TRBV6-3; j_gene: TRBJ2-3; CDR3aa: CASNPGLAGVGTDTQYF; CDR3nt: TGTGCCAGCAACCCGGGACTAGCGGGAGTTGGCACAGATACGCAGTATTTT
d_gene: .; abundance: .; v_gene: TRBV5-6; j_gene: TRBJ1-5; CDR3aa: CASRNRGENQPQHF; CDR3nt: TGTGCCAGCAGAAACCGAGGAGAGAATCAGCCCCAGCATTTT
d_gene: .; abundance: few; v_gene: TRBV7-3; j_gene: TRBJ1-2; CDR3aa: CASSPDRRGGYTF; CDR3nt: TGTGCCAGCAGCCCAGACCGAAGAGGAGGCTACACCTTC
d_gene: TRBD2; abundance: .; v_gene: TRBV25-1; j_gene: TRBJ2-7; CDR3aa: CASSESFPGLAGEVGEQYF; CDR3nt: TGTGCCAGCAGTGAATCCTTCCCCGGACTAGCGGGAGAGGTGGGCGAGCAGTACTTC
d_gene: .; abundance: few; v_gene: TRBV29-1; j_gene: TRBJ1-2; CDR3aa: CSVGQGTKNGYTF; CDR3nt: TGCAGCGTTGGGCAGGGGACCAAGAATGGCTACACCTTC
d_gene: .; abundance: few; v_gene: TRBV5-1; j_gene: TRBJ2-5; CDR3aa: CASSLAWQETQYF; CDR3nt: TGCGCCAGCAGCTTGGCCTGGCAAGAGACCCAGTACTTC
d_gene: .; abundance: few; v_gene: TRBV12-3/TRBV12-4; j_gene: TRBJ1-2; CDR3aa: CASRWLPKDGYTF; CDR3nt: TGTGCCAGCAGATGGCTACCAAAGGATGGCTACACCTTC
d_gene: .; abundance: few; v_gene: TRBV12-3/TRBV12-4; j_gene: TRBJ1-1; CDR3aa: CASSSALGVGRLNTEAFF; CDR3nt: TGTGCCAGCAGTTCCGCGTTGGGGGTAGGACGTCTCAACACTGAAGCTTTCTTT
d_gene: .; abundance: .; v_gene: TRBV24-1; j_gene: TRBJ2-1; CDR3aa: CATSDKRASSYNEQFF; CDR3nt: TGTGCCACCAGTGATAAGCGGGCCAGCTCCTACAATGAGCAGTTCTTC
d_gene: .; abundance: .; v_gene: TRBV7-8; j_gene: TRBJ2-4; CDR3aa: CASSLIQGGNIQYF; CDR3nt: TGTGCCAGCAGCTTAATACAGGGCGGCAACATTCAGTACTTC
d_gene: .; abundance: few; v_gene: TRBV9; j_gene: TRBJ2-7; CDR3aa: CASSATGWSYEQYF; CDR3nt: TGTGCCAGCAGCGCTACAGGCTGGTCCTACGAGCAGTACTTC
d_gene: .; abundance: .; v_gene: TRBV3-1; j_gene: TRBJ2-7; CDR3aa: CASSQLVHYEQYF; CDR3nt: TGTGCCAGCAGCCAACTTGTGCACTACGAGCAGTACTTC
d_gene: .; abundance: .; v_gene: TRBV10-3; j_gene: TRBJ1-2; CDR3aa: CAISGAGYGYTF; CDR3nt: TGTGCCATCAGTGGGGCCGGGTATGGCTACACCTTC
d_gene: .; abundance: few; v_gene: TRBV18; j_gene: TRBJ2-3; CDR3aa: CASSPSFSVWGDDTQYF; CDR3nt: TGTGCCAGCTCACCATCGTTTTCCGTCTGGGGGGATGATACGCAGTATTTT
d_gene: TRBD2; abundance: .; v_gene: TRBV3-1; j_gene: TRBJ2-7; CDR3aa: CASSQPGLAKNEQYF; CDR3nt: TGTGCCAGCAGCCAGCCGGGACTAGCGAAGAACGAGCAGTACTTC
d_gene: .; abundance: few; v_gene: TRBV4-2; j_gene: TRBJ2-6; CDR3aa: CASSQVVRGSGANVLTF; CDR3nt: TGTGCCAGCAGCCAAGTGGTCAGGGGCTCTGGGGCCAACGTCCTGACTTTC
d_gene: .; abundance: .; v_gene: TRBV18; j_gene: TRBJ1-1; CDR3aa: CASSPLAATEAFF; CDR3nt: TGTGCCAGCTCACCACTGGCGGCCACTGAAGCTTTCTTT
d_gene: .; abundance: .; v_gene: TRBV6-5; j_gene: TRBJ1-1; CDR3aa: CASSHTTTGMNTEAFF; CDR3nt: TGTGCCAGCAGTCACACCACAACCGGCATGAACACTGAAGCTTTCTTT
d_gene: TRBD1; abundance: .; v_gene: TRBV29-1; j_gene: TRBJ2-7; CDR3aa: CSVAPGQGASEQYF; CDR3nt: TGCAGCGTCGCTCCGGGACAGGGAGCGAGCGAGCAGTACTTC
d_gene: TRBD2; abundance: .; v_gene: TRBV5-1; j_gene: TRBJ2-5; CDR3aa: CASSFGRPGQETQYF; CDR3nt: TGCGCCAGCAGCTTCGGGAGGCCAGGACAAGAGACCCAGTACTTC
d_gene: .; abundance: few; v_gene: TRBV7-3; j_gene: TRBJ2-1; CDR3aa: CASSPLVGPEQFF; CDR3nt: TGTGCCAGCAGCCCCCTAGTGGGACCTGAGCAGTTCTTC
d_gene: .; abundance: .; v_gene: TRBV29-1; j_gene: TRBJ2-1; CDR3aa: CSVERRGIVQFF; CDR3nt: TGCAGCGTTGAACGCCGGGGTATAGTGCAGTTCTTC
d_gene: .; abundance: once; v_gene: TRBV5-1; j_gene: TRBJ2-7; CDR3aa: CASYPDVTSYEQYF; CDR3nt: TGCGCCAGCTATCCCGACGTGACTAGCTACGAGCAGTACTTC
d_gene: .; abundance: .; v_gene: TRBV6-5; j_gene: TRBJ2-5; CDR3aa: CASSTQGGTQYF; CDR3nt: TGTGCCAGCAGTACCCAGGGGGGGACCCAGTACTTC
d_gene: TRBD1; abundance: .; v_gene: TRBV5-1; j_gene: TRBJ1-2; CDR3aa: CASSLADSHYDRGQDYGYTF; CDR3nt: TGCGCCAGCAGCTTGGCGGATTCCCACTACGACAGGGGGCAAGACTATGGCTACACCTTC
d_gene: TRBD1; abundance: .; v_gene: TRBV27; j_gene: TRBJ1-2; CDR3aa: CASSQNPEGQGVFGYTF; CDR3nt: TGTGCCAGCAGTCAAAACCCAGAGGGACAGGGGGTTTTTGGCTACACCTTC
d_gene: .; abundance: .; v_gene: TRBV20-1; j_gene: TRBJ2-7; CDR3aa: CSARTGTYEQYF; CDR3nt: TGCAGTGCTAGAACCGGGACCTACGAGCAGTACTTC
d_gene: .; abundance: .; v_gene: TRBV7-9; j_gene: TRBJ2-1; CDR3aa: CASGPEFSDRAYNEQFF; CDR3nt: TGTGCCAGCGGCCCGGAGTTTTCGGATAGAGCCTATAATGAGCAGTTCTTC
d_gene: .; abundance: .; v_gene: TRBV6-5; j_gene: TRBJ2-7; CDR3aa: CASRKTGLDEQYF; CDR3nt: TGTGCCAGCAGAAAAACGGGGTTGGACGAGCAGTACTTC
d_gene: .; abundance: .; v_gene: TRBV6-5; j_gene: TRBJ1-5; CDR3aa: CASSGHFSNQPQHF; CDR3nt: TGTGCCAGCAGTGGACACTTTAGCAATCAGCCCCAGCATTTT
d_gene: TRBD2; abundance: .; v_gene: TRBV18; j_gene: TRBJ2-7; CDR3aa: CASSPQSPPGLLEQYF; CDR3nt: TGTGCCAGCTCACCTCAATCGCCCCCGGGACTACTCGAGCAGTACTTC
d_gene: TRBD2; abundance: .; v_gene: TRBV20-1; j_gene: TRBJ2-1; CDR3aa: CSAYGAGGEYNEQFF; CDR3nt: TGCAGTGCTTACGGCGCGGGGGGCGAGTACAATGAGCAGTTCTTC
d_gene: TRBD2; abundance: .; v_gene: TRBV4-1; j_gene: TRBJ2-1; CDR3aa: CASSQDTPSGRSYNEQFF; CDR3nt: TGCGCCAGCAGCCAAGATACTCCTAGCGGGAGGTCCTACAATGAGCAGTTCTTC
d_gene: .; abundance: .; v_gene: TRBV5-6; j_gene: TRBJ2-4; CDR3aa: CASRPRGFLDIQYF; CDR3nt: TGTGCCAGCAGGCCGAGGGGGTTCCTGGACATTCAGTACTTC
d_gene: .; abundance: .; v_gene: TRBV7-9; j_gene: TRBJ1-1; CDR3aa: CASSLVDSYTEAFF; CDR3nt: TGTGCCAGCAGCTTAGTCGACAGCTACACTGAAGCTTTCTTT
d_gene: .; abundance: .; v_gene: TRBV5-5; j_gene: TRBJ2-5; CDR3aa: CASRPQAGYQETQYF; CDR3nt: TGTGCCAGCAGGCCACAGGCGGGCTACCAAGAGACCCAGTACTTC
d_gene: TRBD1; abundance: .; v_gene: TRBV20-1; j_gene: TRBJ1-5; CDR3aa: CSARDRRQGLDQPQHF; CDR3nt: TGCAGTGCTAGAGATAGGAGACAGGGGCTAGATCAGCCCCAGCATTTT
d_gene: .; abundance: few; v_gene: TRBV29-1; j_gene: TRBJ2-5; CDR3aa: CSVDHRVGETQYF; CDR3nt: TGCAGCGTAGATCACAGGGTTGGAGAGACCCAGTACTTC
d_gene: .; abundance: few; v_gene: TRBV18; j_gene: TRBJ2-7; CDR3aa: CASSPGREQYF; CDR3nt: TGTGCCAGCTCACCAGGTCGCGAGCAGTACTTC
d_gene: TRBD2; abundance: few; v_gene: TRBV7-2; j_gene: TRBJ2-5; CDR3aa: CADGTSGGAQETQYF; CDR3nt: TGTGCGGATGGGACTAGCGGGGGGGCCCAAGAGACCCAGTACTTC
d_gene: TRBD2; abundance: .; v_gene: TRBV7-2; j_gene: TRBJ2-7; CDR3aa: CASSLGGTNSYEQYF; CDR3nt: TGTGCCAGCAGCCTAGGCGGGACTAACTCCTACGAGCAGTACTTC
d_gene: TRBD2; abundance: few; v_gene: TRBV7-2; j_gene: TRBJ2-5; CDR3aa: CASSLFLAGFGDQETQYF; CDR3nt: TGTGCCAGCAGCTTGTTCCTAGCGGGATTCGGTGACCAAGAGACCCAGTACTTC